This T cell receptor beta chain was profiled in a study of OX40 agonist ivuxolimab in advanced cancers. The germline V gene encodes CDR1 SGHNT and CDR2 YYREEE (reference sequence). V was trimmed by 10 bases and J by 3 bases, leaving 13 bases between them. The CDR3 extends over 12 amino acids. Some clones are missing from TCRdb's copy, which holds only in-frame ones; the method was immunoSEQ multiplex PCR. The sample comprises under 100,000 clones, roughly 92% of which are singletons, and about 0.63% rests with the top ten. Prior autoimmune disease or systemic immunosuppression barred patients. Baseline, cycle 4 day 1, and cycle 7 day 1 were the blood sampling points. For this clone: The antigen is not known.

Study results and limitations: At 0.1 to 3.0 mg/kg, CD4+ and CD8+ blood T cells expanded clonally by week 6.

Material: CD4+ or CD8+ T cells sorted from blood, obtained in a trial of the OX40 agonist ivuxolimab. The chain recombines TRBV5-4 with TRBJ1-2, with D uncertain. The TCR was taken from an adult with an advanced solid tumor such as melanoma, head and neck, liver or kidney cancer. The CDR3 DNA sequence: TGTGCCGGAATTGGGCCAGACTATGGCTACACCTTC. Amino acid sequence: CAGIGPDYGYTF.